Shown below are 7 T cell receptor beta chains from a single sample sequenced in a study of cytomegalovirus exposure and HLA in healthy donors. The PCR was carried out with 60 Vbeta primers and 13 Jbeta primers. Sequencing used immunoSEQ multiplex PCR; TCRdb keeps in-frame clones, though not all of them. The data show roughly 230,000 clones, with around 90% seen just once and less than 2% held by the top ten. Sequenced: PBMCs. These receptors all stem from a girl between 2 and 10 years old in good health and CMV-seronegative.

The rearrangement uses TRBV27 and TRBJ1-1, with D tentatively TRBD1 (5 bases). Per germline, CDR1 MNHEY and CDR2 SMNVEV (reference sequence). CDR3 length: 16 residues. V lost 2 bases, J lost 5 bases, and 18 bases lay in between. CDR3 nucleotide sequence: TGTGCCAGCAGTTTACGGTTCTCCGGGGGAAAAACTGAAGCTTTCTTT. Residues: CASSLRFSGGKTEAFF.

A remark on this clone: Additional DNA sequences in this sample encode the identical CDR3. The chain links TRBV13 to TRBJ1-1; maybe TRBD1 (5 bases). Germline values: CDR1 PRHDT, CDR2 FYEKMQ (reference sequence). Trimming took 5 bases from V and 7 from J, leaving 14 bases between them. This CDR3 contains 13 residues. In nucleotides, the CDR3 is TGTGCCAGCAGCGCCCGGGGGATGAGTGAAGCTTTCTTT. It specifies CASSARGMSEAFF.

The chain joins TRBV6-6 to TRBJ2-3; 9 bases are a match to TRBD2. The CDR3 sequence is 16 residues long. J lost 6 bases, V lost 6 bases, and 13 bases had no gene match. Germline V gives CDR1 MNHNY, CDR2 SVGAGI (reference sequence). CDR3 coding DNA: TGTGCCAGCAGGGCGCGAGCGGGGGGCTTGACTGATACGCAGTATTTT. Protein product: CASRARAGGLTDTQYF.

The chain uses TRBV7-7 and TRBJ2-5, with a tentative D call TRBD2 (6 bases). The V gene's germline CDR1 is SSHAT and CDR2 FNYEAQ (reference sequence). This CDR3 comprises 16 residues. V was clipped by 5 bases and J by 4 bases, with 20 bases between them. CDR3 nucleotides: TGTGCCAGCAGCCCCTCGGGGAGGCACGGTAGAGAGACCCAGTACTTC. Protein product: CASSPSGRHGRETQYF.

The gene calls are TRBV10-2 and TRBJ1-1; D might be TRBD1 (6 bases). The V gene's germline CDR1 is WSHSY and CDR2 SAAADI. V shed 2 bases and J shed 5 bases, with 9 bases lying between them. CDR3 length: 13 residues. The CDR3 coding sequence is TGCGCCAGCAGTGAGAGGGGGGGGACTGAAGCTTTCTTT. Protein product: CASSERGGTEAFF.

The chain couples TRBV18 to TRBJ1-4; D is ambiguous. The germline V and J ends were trimmed by 4 bases and 8 bases, with 11 bases remaining between them. Germline CDR1 reads KGHSH; CDR2 reads LQKENI. This CDR3 has 13 residues. CDR3 in amino acids: CASSQAGWEKLFF. CDR3 sequence (DNA): TGTGCCAGCTCACAGGCAGGATGGGAAAAACTGTTTTTT. Supplemented by reference TRBV18 and TRBJ1-4, the full variable domain reads NAGVMQNPRHLVRRRGQEARLRCSPMKGHSHVYWYRQLPEEGLKFMVYLQKENIIDESGMPKERFSAEFPKEGPSILRIQQVVRGDSAAYFCASSQAGWEKLFFGSGTQLSVL.

This chain links TRBV5-8 with TRBJ2-1, with 7 bases identical to TRBD2. Germline V gives CDR1 SGHTS, CDR2 YDEGEE. This CDR3 is built from 15 residues. V shed 6 bases and J 7 bases; nucleotides not matched to a gene: 13. The CDR3 protein is CASTATSRYRNEQFF. In DNA, the CDR3 is TGTGCCAGCACCGCGACTAGCCGATATCGGAATGAGCAGTTCTTC.